This entry features one T cell receptor beta chain sequence. Its antigen is not identified. These data belong to a study of T cell responses to AZD1222 COVID-19 vaccine. Study conclusions and caveats: Repertoire sampling was restricted to post-peak T cell response timepoints. The reported proportion of spike-specific TCRs targeting unmutated variant regions was nearly half. The donor group comprised mostly white British people and more females; the analysis possibly underestimated clonal diversity. Among vaccine-associated CD4 TCRs, coverage spanned spike, with dominance at 160-218 and 743-854.

Germline values: CDR1 SNHLY, CDR2 FYNNEI. Trimming cost V 7 bases and J 2 bases, with 14 bases left between them. This CDR3 comprises 14 residues. TCRdb's copy holds only in-frame clones and misses some; the assay was immunoSEQ multiplex PCR. The sample holds over 100,000 clones, roughly nine tenths seen once. The receptor was derived from an adult who received the MenACWY meningococcal vaccine as a control. Sequenced material: peripheral blood, taken 28 days after the second dose of the MenACWY control vaccine. The chain employs TRBV2 and TRBJ2-5, with D tentatively TRBD2 (5 bases). The DNA for the CDR3 is TGTGCCAGCAAATCAGCGGACCAACAAGAGACCCAGTACTTC. The encoded protein is CASKSADQQETQYF.